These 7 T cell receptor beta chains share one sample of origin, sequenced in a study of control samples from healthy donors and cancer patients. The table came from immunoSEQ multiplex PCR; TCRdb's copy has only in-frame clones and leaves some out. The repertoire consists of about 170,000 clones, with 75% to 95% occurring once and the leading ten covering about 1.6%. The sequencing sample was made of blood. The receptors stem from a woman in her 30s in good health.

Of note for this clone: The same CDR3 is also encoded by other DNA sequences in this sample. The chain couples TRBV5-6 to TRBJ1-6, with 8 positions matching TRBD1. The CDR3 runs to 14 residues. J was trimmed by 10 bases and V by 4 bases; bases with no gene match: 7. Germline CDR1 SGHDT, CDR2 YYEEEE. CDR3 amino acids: CASSPGQGYSPLHF. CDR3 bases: TGTGCCAGCAGCCCAGGACAGGGTTACTCACCCCTCCACTTT.

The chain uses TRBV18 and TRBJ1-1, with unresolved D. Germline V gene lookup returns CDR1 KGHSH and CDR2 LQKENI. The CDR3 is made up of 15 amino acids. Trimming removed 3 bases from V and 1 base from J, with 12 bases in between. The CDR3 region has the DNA TGTGCCAGCTCACCGGTTGGGGAATCGAACACTGAAGCTTTCTTT. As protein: CASSPVGESNTEAFF.

The CDR3 DNA reads TGTGCCAGCAGTACTGTTCCCCAGGAAAAACTGTTTTTT. It specifies CASSTVPQEKLFF. The J gene is TRBJ1-4, the V gene TRBV28, with unresolved D. Between the trimmed V and J ends, which lost 5 bases and 8 bases, there was a span of 12 bases. Germline V gene lookup returns CDR1 MDHEN and CDR2 SYDVKM. The CDR3 is made up of 13 amino acids.

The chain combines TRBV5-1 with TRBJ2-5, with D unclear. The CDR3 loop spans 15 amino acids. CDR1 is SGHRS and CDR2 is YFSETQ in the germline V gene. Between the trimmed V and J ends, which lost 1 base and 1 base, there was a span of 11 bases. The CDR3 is CASSLSGAIQETQYF. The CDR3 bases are TGCGCCAGCAGCTTGTCAGGTGCAATCCAAGAGACCCAGTACTTC.

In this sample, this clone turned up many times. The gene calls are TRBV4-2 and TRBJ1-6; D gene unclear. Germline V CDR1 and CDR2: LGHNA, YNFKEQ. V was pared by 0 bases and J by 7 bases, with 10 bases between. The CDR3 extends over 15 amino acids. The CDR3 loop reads CASSQEGSGNSPLHF. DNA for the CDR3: TGTGCCAGCAGCCAAGAAGGGTCGGGGAATTCACCCCTCCACTTT.

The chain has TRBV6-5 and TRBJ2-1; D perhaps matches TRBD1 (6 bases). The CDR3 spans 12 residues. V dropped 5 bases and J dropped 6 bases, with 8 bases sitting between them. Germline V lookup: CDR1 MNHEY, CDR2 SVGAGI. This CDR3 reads CASSPDSNEQFF. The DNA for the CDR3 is TGTGCCAGCAGTCCGGACAGCAATGAGCAGTTCTTC.

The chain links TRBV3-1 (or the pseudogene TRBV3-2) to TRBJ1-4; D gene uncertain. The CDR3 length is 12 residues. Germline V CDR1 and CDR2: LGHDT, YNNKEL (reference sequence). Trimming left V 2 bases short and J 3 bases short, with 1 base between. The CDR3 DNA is TGTGCCAGCAGCCAATCTAATGAAAAACTGTTTTTT. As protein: CASSQSNEKLFF.